This is a list of T cell receptor beta chains from one sample in a study of shared clonotypes between healthy human individuals. Profiled with immunoSEQ multiplex PCR; TCRdb holds only in-frame clones, not every one. The top ten hold roughly 10% of the sample, which has some 240,000 clones, just over 65% seen once. The sample consisted of memory CD4+ T cells sorted from blood. The receptors originated from a man aged 25-45 years in good health. The CDR3 runs from the conserved cysteine through the conserved F or W. The D gene is left open where the match is weak. Not every row has a clone size; where given, it reads once, few, many or a size class.

clone_size	v_call	j_call	d_call	cdr3_aa	cdr3_nt
.	TRBV7-6	TRBJ2-2	TRBD1	CASSVSRQGPGELFF	TGTGCCAGCAGCGTATCCAGACAGGGACCCGGGGAGCTGTTTTTT
.	TRBV5-6	TRBJ2-7	TRBD2	CASSSLGTRDLRWREEQYF	TGTGCCAGCAGCTCATTAGGGACTAGGGACCTACGATGGAGAGAAGAGCAGTACTTC
few	TRBV7-3	TRBJ2-7	TRBD2	CASSAAGTSAYEQYF	TGTGCCAGCAGCGCCGCCGGGACTAGCGCCTACGAGCAGTACTTC
.	TRBV7-8	TRBJ1-1	.	CASSPSFENRQWAGRTEAFF	TGTGCCAGCAGCCCCTCCTTCGAAAACCGACAGTGGGCAGGGAGGACTGAAGCTTTCTTT
.	TRBV9	TRBJ2-2	.	CASSVVGSGELFF	TGTGCCAGCAGCGTGGTGGGATCCGGGGAGCTGTTTTTT
.	TRBV28	TRBJ2-7	TRBD1	CASSPSGTGGFEQYF	TGTGCCAGCAGCCCCTCCGGGACAGGGGGCTTCGAGCAGTACTTC
few	TRBV28	TRBJ2-1	TRBD2	CATMGLADREQFF	TGTGCCACCATGGGACTAGCGGACCGAGAGCAGTTCTTC
few	TRBV11-2	TRBJ1-2	.	CASSSLVPDGYTF	TGTGCCAGCAGCTCCCTGGTTCCGGATGGCTACACCTTC
.	TRBV7-3	TRBJ1-2	TRBD1	CASSPTGADYGYTF	TGTGCCAGCAGCCCGACAGGGGCTGACTATGGCTACACCTTC
.	TRBV9	TRBJ2-2	TRBD1	CASSDRGNTGELFF	TGTGCCAGCAGCGACAGGGGGAACACCGGGGAGCTGTTTTTT
.	TRBV6-5	TRBJ2-1	TRBD1	CASSSGTGLNEQFF	TGTGCCAGCAGTTCCGGGACAGGGTTGAATGAGCAGTTCTTC
.	TRBV5-8	TRBJ2-7	TRBD1	CASMDRRSFAEQYF	TGTGCCAGCATGGACAGGCGGTCCTTTGCCGAGCAGTACTTC
few	TRBV5-1	TRBJ2-7	TRBD1	CASSLGTGTGDEQYF	TGCGCCAGCAGCTTGGGCACGGGGACAGGGGACGAGCAGTACTTC
.	TRBV15	TRBJ2-7	TRBD1	CATSFRTGKYEQYF	TGTGCCACCAGCTTTCGGACAGGGAAGTACGAGCAGTACTTC
.	TRBV5-1	TRBJ2-7	.	CASSPDLGSYEQYF	TGCGCCAGCAGCCCGGATTTGGGGTCCTACGAGCAGTACTTC
.	TRBV15	TRBJ2-7	TRBD1	CATSREGGGYEQYF	TGTGCCACCAGCAGAGAAGGGGGCGGCTACGAGCAGTACTTC
.	TRBV7-8	TRBJ2-3	.	CASSLLGRGDGTQYF	TGTGCCAGCAGCTTATTGGGGAGAGGAGACGGTACGCAGTATTTT
.	TRBV15	TRBJ2-5	TRBD2	CATSRKNGAGGYETQYF	TGTGCCACCAGCAGAAAAAATGGGGCGGGAGGGTACGAGACCCAGTACTTC
.	TRBV5-4	TRBJ2-1	TRBD1	CASSRRDRDHEQFF	TGTGCCAGCAGCCGTCGGGACAGGGACCATGAGCAGTTCTTC
.	TRBV4-1	TRBJ2-4	.	CASSQPRDLGRYF	TGCGCCAGCAGCCAACCCCGGGACCTAGGTCGGTACTTC
many	TRBV7-7	TRBJ2-5	TRBD2	CASSPTSGRAGRQETQYF	TGTGCTAGCAGTCCGACTAGCGGGAGGGCCGGTCGCCAAGAGACCCAGTACTTC
.	TRBV5-6	TRBJ2-2	TRBD2	CASSRTSGRAGELFF	TGTGCCAGCAGCCGGACTAGCGGCAGAGCCGGGGAGCTGTTTTTT
.	TRBV28	TRBJ1-5	TRBD1	CASTMMTGPQPQHF	TGTGCCAGCACCATGATGACAGGGCCCCAGCCCCAGCATTTT
few	TRBV25-1	TRBJ2-5	.	CASSADPNGAAQYF	TGTGCCAGCAGTGCGGACCCGAACGGTGCGGCCCAGTACTTC
.	TRBV9	TRBJ1-4	TRBD1	CASSPGQGNEKLFF	TGTGCCAGCAGCCCGGGACAGGGTAATGAAAAACTGTTTTTT
.	TRBV5-4	TRBJ2-1	TRBD2	CASSATIGLAGGPNNEQFF	TGTGCCAGCAGCGCCACCATCGGACTAGCGGGAGGGCCCAACAATGAGCAGTTCTTC
few	TRBV5-1	TRBJ2-1	TRBD2	CASSLLTSGKAYNEQFF	TGCGCCAGCAGCTTACTGACTAGCGGGAAGGCCTACAATGAGCAGTTCTTC
.	TRBV5-1	TRBJ2-3	.	CASSESTDTQYF	TGCGCCAGCAGTGAAAGCACAGATACGCAGTATTTT
few	TRBV11-2	TRBJ1-5	TRBD1	CASSVDRGSQPQHF	TGTGCCAGCAGCGTGGACAGGGGCAGTCAGCCCCAGCATTTT
.	TRBV27	TRBJ2-2	TRBD2	CASSTGTRGTGELFF	TGTGCCAGCAGTACCGGGACTAGAGGTACCGGGGAGCTGTTTTTT
.	TRBV28	TRBJ2-3	.	CASKERNTDTQYF	TGTGCCAGCAAGGAGCGGAACACAGATACGCAGTATTTT
.	TRBV6-1	TRBJ2-3	TRBD1	CASKPGQFTDTQYF	TGTGCCAGCAAGCCGGGACAGTTCACAGATACGCAGTATTTT